Each of the 30 T cell receptor beta chains below was sequenced from the same sample in a study of CD4 and CD8 cells across lung adenocarcinoma regions. TCRdb ran MiXCR on the PCR reads and lists one entry per CDR3 protein. The sample comprises roughly 13,000 distinct CDR3 sequences, roughly 45% of which are singletons, and 15% to 20% rests with the top ten. The sample taken for sequencing was CD4+ T cells from the center of a lung tumor. Receptor source: a male donor with lung adenocarcinoma. The CD4 and CD8 labels of this study may be unreliable.

This clonotype has just a few counts. The chain is built from TRBV7-6 and TRBJ1-2, with no clear D. CDR3 length equals 11 residues. With 4 bases removed from V and 8 bases from J, the gap between germline ends came to 8 bases. The germline gives CDR1 SGHVS, CDR2 FNYEAQ. The CDR3 sequence: CASSSAGGYTF. The CDR3 bases are TGTGCCAGCAGCTCCGCCGGAGGCTACACCTTC. The full variable domain, with the rest looked up from reference TRBV7-6 and TRBJ1-2, is GAGVSQSPRYKVTKRGQDVALRCDPISGHVSLYWYRQALGQGPEFLTYFNYEAQQDKSGLPNDRFSAERPEGSISTLTIQRTEQRDSAMYRCASSSAGGYTFGSGTRLTVV.

Notes on this clonotype: Relative to the germline gene, one junction end is altered; a read error may explain this. This chain uses TRBV6-1 with TRBJ2-3; D is uncertain. Germline loops: CDR1 MNHNS, CDR2 SASEGT. The CDR3 contains 14 residues. Here the CDR3 reads CASSESRSTDTQYF. The CDR3 DNA reads as TGTGCCAGCAGTGAATCCAGATCCACAGATACGCAGTATTTC.

The chain employs TRBV27 and TRBJ2-1; D is ambiguous. The last part of the DNA fits TRBJ2-7 better; the J call may be wrong. The CDR3 totals 9 residues. Germline CDR1 MNHEY, CDR2 SMNVEV (reference sequence). The CDR3 reads CASSLSQYF. The CDR3 bases are TGTGCCAGCAGTTTATCACAGTACTTC.

The genes are TRBV10-2 and TRBJ1-2, with a tentative D call TRBD1 (6 bases). Trimming took off 6 bases at V and 4 bases at J, with 12 bases between the two ends. Germline V gene sequence: CDR1 WSHSY, CDR2 SAAADI. The CDR3 is 13 amino acids. CDR3 bases: TGCGCCAGCAGAAGCAGGGGTGGCTATGGCTACACCTTC. Translated, it gives CASRSRGGYGYTF.

With regard to this clonotype: The conserved final phenylalanine or tryptophan is absent from the CDR3, which likely points to a read error. V is TRBV6-1 and J is TRBJ2-5, with 7 bases aligning to TRBD1. Near its end, the DNA agrees better with TRBJ2-1, so the J call may be wrong. Per the germline V gene, CDR1 is MNHNS and CDR2 is SASEGT. The CDR3 has 13 residues. CDR3 nucleotide sequence: TGTGCCAGCACCCAGGGACAGACGGAGACCCAGTTCTTG. Translated, it gives CASTQGQTETQFL.

This chain connects TRBV6-1 to TRBJ1-1, with D hard to call. Germline V gene data show CDR1 as MNHNS and CDR2 as SASEGT. The ends were cut back, 5 bases at V and 2 bases at J, with 3 bases in the middle. This CDR3 comprises 11 residues. In nucleotides, the CDR3 is TGTGCCAGCAGTCATAACACTGAAGCTTTCTTT. It translates to CASSHNTEAFF.

This clonotype was counted ten times or more. This sequence joins TRBV7-3 and TRBJ2-1; D uncertain. Germline CDR1 is SGHTA and CDR2 is FQGTGA. The V and J ends lost 0 bases and 7 bases respectively, with 7 bases between them. The CDR3 is 13 amino acids. The chain's CDR3 is CASSLTGLNEQFF. In DNA, the CDR3 is TGTGCCAGCAGCTTAACAGGCCTTAATGAGCAGTTCTTC.

This clonotype was counted a few times. The rearrangement links TRBV27 to TRBJ2-1; perhaps TRBD2 as D (6 bases). CDR1 and CDR2 from the germline V gene are MNHEY and SMNVEV (reference sequence). Trimming took 5 bases from V and 4 from J, leaving 12 bases between them. This CDR3 is built from 14 residues. CDR3 loop: CASSVGGVYNEQFF. The CDR3 DNA reads TGTGCCAGCAGTGTTGGAGGGGTGTACAATGAGCAGTTCTTC.

This clonotype appeared many times. This chain connects TRBV6-4 to TRBJ2-1; tentatively, D is TRBD2 (6 bases). This CDR3 spans 16 amino acids. V dropped 5 bases and J dropped 4 bases, with 18 bases sitting between them. The germline gives CDR1 MRHNA, CDR2 SNTAGT. CDR3 amino acids: CASSTDGTGGYNEQFF. CDR3 nucleotides: TGTGCCAGCAGTACCGACGGGACTGGGGGATACAATGAGCAGTTCTTC.

There are a few counts of this clonotype. This chain connects TRBV11-3 to TRBJ2-6; tentatively, D is TRBD1 (5 bases). V was pared by 3 bases and J by 2 bases, with 17 bases between. Per germline, CDR1 SGHNT and CDR2 YENEEA. CDR3 length: 18 amino acids. The CDR3 region is CASSFSFARVAGANVLTF. CDR3 bases: TGTGCCAGCAGCTTTAGTTTCGCCAGGGTGGCTGGGGCCAACGTCCTGACTTTC.

This clonotype was counted many times. The chain combines TRBV11-3 with TRBJ2-5; D is unclear. Trimming shortened V by 4 bases and J by 4 bases, and 10 bases separated the two germline ends. Germline loops: CDR1 SGHNT, CDR2 YENEEA. CDR3 length: 13 residues. CDR3 sequence (DNA): TGTGCCAGCAGCTCATATAGCCCAGAGACCCAGTACTTC. Its protein product is CASSSYSPETQYF.

This clonotype has a count of ten or more. The chain is built from TRBV27 and TRBJ1-1, with D tentatively TRBD1 (5 bases). Germline V gives CDR1 MNHEY, CDR2 SMNVEV (reference sequence). CDR3 length: 14 residues. The V end was cut by 2 bases, the J end by 11 bases, with 18 bases between. CDR3 in amino acids: CASSLGPGRGIAFF. The CDR3 DNA reads TGTGCCAGCAGTTTAGGTCCAGGGCGGGGGATTGCTTTCTTT.

J is TRBJ2-2 and V is TRBV6-1, with a weak D call TRBD1 (6 bases). The DNA end lines up better with TRBJ2-3; the J call may be wrong. CDR3 length: 17 residues. CDR1 and CDR2 from the germline V gene are MNHNS and SASEGT. The CDR3 is CASRPTGIKGDTGEQYF. The CDR3 DNA follows: TGTGCCAGCAGGCCCACCGGGATAAAAGGGGACACCGGGGAGCAGTATTTT.

Notes on this clonotype: A junction end diverges from the germline sequence, so it may reflect a read error. The V call is TRBV6-5, the J call TRBJ2-4; 8 nucleotides match TRBD2. The germline V gene has CDR1 MNHEY and CDR2 SVGAGI. The length of the CDR3 is 16 residues. CDR3 bases: TGTGCCAGCAGTTACTCAGGAGCGGGAGCCACAAACACGCAGTATTTC. Its translation: CASSYSGAGATNTQYF.

Note on this clonotype: One base away lies a much larger clone, so this may be a sequencing read error. V gene TRBV10-1 combines with J gene TRBJ2-7, with D perhaps given as TRBD1 or TRBD2 (7 bases each). Deletions cut 8 bases from V and 0 bases from J, with 17 bases between. Germline lookup yields CDR1 WNHNN and CDR2 SYGVQD (reference sequence). The length of the CDR3 is 15 residues. CDR3 region: CASGGGDSSSYEQYF. The CDR3 bases are TGCGCCAGCGGTGGGGGGGACAGCAGCTCCTACGAGCAGTACTTC.

Note on this clonotype: With a much larger clone just one base away, this may be a read error. The CDR3 reads CASSRDRGQSYEQFF. DNA of the CDR3: TGTGCCAGCAGTCGGGACAGGGGGCAGTCCTACGAGCAGTTCTTC. The gene calls are TRBV6-1 and TRBJ2-1, with 12 bases that match TRBD1. Germline V CDR1 and CDR2: MNHNS, SASEGT. This CDR3 has 15 amino acids. After removal of 5 bases from V and 10 bases from J, the junction contained 9 bases not matched to a gene.

This clonotype was observed at least ten times. V gene TRBV5-1 combines with J gene TRBJ2-3, with no clear D. From germline, CDR1 is SGHRS and CDR2 YFSETQ. CDR3 length equals 14 residues. V was shortened by 3 bases and J by 2 bases, with 10 bases between the two germline ends. As DNA, the CDR3 is TGCGCCAGCAGCTGGAGCGAGCCCACAGATACGCAGTATTTT. Amino acid sequence: CASSWSEPTDTQYF. The entire variable domain, with the rest obtained from reference TRBV5-1 and TRBJ2-3, is as follows: KAGVTQTPRYLIKTRGQQVTLSCSPISGHRSVSWYQQTPGQGLQFLFEYFSETQRNKGNFPGRFSGRQFSNSRSEMNVSTLELGDSALYLCASSWSEPTDTQYFGPGTRLTVL.

The rearrangement uses TRBV10-1 and TRBJ2-5, with 8 bases matching TRBD1. The DNA matches TRBJ2-7 better at its end, which makes the J call doubtful. Germline-derived CDR1 and CDR2 are WNHNN and SYGVQD (reference sequence). The CDR3 has 15 residues. The DNA for the CDR3 is TGCGCCAGCAGAGACCGGGACAGGCTAGCCTACGAGCAGTACGTC. Residues: CASRDRDRLAYEQYV.

This clonotype was counted only a few times. The V gene is TRBV20-1, the J gene TRBJ2-1, with unresolved D. Germline lookup yields CDR1 DFQATT and CDR2 SNEGSKA (reference sequence). The length of the CDR3 is 12 residues. Trimming stripped 4 bases from V and 5 bases from J, with 9 bases between. DNA of the CDR3: TGCAGTGCTATACCCTCTAACAATGAGCAGTTCTTC. This translates into CSAIPSNNEQFF.

In this sample, this clonotype turned up many times. The chain employs TRBV11-3 and TRBJ2-5; 15 positions match TRBD2. CDR1 is SGHNT, CDR2 YENEEA, per germline. This CDR3 has 16 residues. With V trimmed by 5 bases and J by 11 bases, 12 bases remained unmatched. CDR3 nucleotide sequence: TGTGCCAGCAGCCGGACTAGCGGGAGGGCCGACGGGGAGCAGTACTTC. Translating gives CASSRTSGRADGEQYF.

V is TRBV6-1 and J is TRBJ2-2; D remains ambiguous. The V end lost 9 bases, the J end lost 16 bases, and 30 bases lay between the germline ends. This CDR3 comprises 15 residues. From germline, CDR1 is MNHNS and CDR2 SASEGT. CDR3 sequence: CARSLQSVITEKQFF. The CDR3 DNA reads as TGTGCCAGGAGCCTCCAGTCTGTAATTACAGAGAAGCAGTTTTTT.

This chain joins TRBV7-2 and TRBJ2-1; 10 nucleotides line up with TRBD2. The J call may be wrong; the DNA end is better matched by TRBJ2-7. The CDR3 covers 15 residues. Germline V gives CDR1 SGHTA, CDR2 FQGNSA. The CDR3 coding sequence is TGTGCCAGCAGCTTATATGCTAGCGGGAGCCACGCGCAGTACTTC. It is translated as CASSLYASGSHAQYF.

This chain uses TRBV27 with TRBJ2-4; 9 bases fit TRBD2. Germline V lookup: CDR1 MNHEY, CDR2 SMNVEV (reference sequence). There are 14 residues in the CDR3. Germline trimming cut 4 bases from V and 13 bases from J; bases unmatched to any gene: 11. The CDR3 loop is CASSSGLASMGQYF. CDR3 in DNA: TGTGCCAGCAGTTCGGGACTAGCCTCCATGGGCCAGTACTTC.

This clonotype was counted many times. This chain joins TRBV6-1 and TRBJ2-1; 11 nucleotides match TRBD2. With the DNA end fitting TRBJ2-5 better, the J assignment may be wrong. This CDR3 contains 14 residues. Germline CDR1 MNHNS, CDR2 SASEGT. The DNA of the CDR3 is TGTGCCAGCAGTGTAGCGGGAGGGCAGGTGACCCAGTACTTC. Translated: CASSVAGGQVTQYF.

This chain connects TRBV6-1 to TRBJ2-7; D not resolved. Looked up from germline, CDR1 is MNHNS and CDR2 is SASEGT. The length of the CDR3 is 15 residues. V lost 5 bases and J lost 0, with 14 bases in between. The CDR3 nucleotides are TGTGCCAGCAGTCAGGCACTCACTGGCTCCTACGAGCAGTACTTC. Translating gives CASSQALTGSYEQYF.

Comment on this clonotype: A read error may account for a junction end that differs from germline. The rearrangement joins TRBV5-1 to TRBJ2-3; tentatively, D is TRBD1 (6 bases). In germline, CDR1 is SGHRS, CDR2 YFSETQ. The CDR3 contains 16 residues. The CDR3 region has the DNA TGCGCCAGCAGGGGGGCGTCTAGTGGGAGCACGGATACGCAGTACTTT. This gives the protein CASRGASSGSTDTQYF.

The rearrangement joins TRBV11-2 to TRBJ2-3; perhaps TRBD1 as D (5 bases). Germline V gene lookup returns CDR1 SGHAT and CDR2 FQNNGV. The CDR3 is 12 amino acids. The V end was cut by 5 bases, the J end by 10 bases, with 13 bases between. Written as DNA, the CDR3 is TGTGCCAGCAGCCCGGAAGAAGGGGCGCAGTATTTT. Residues: CASSPEEGAQYF.

The V and J genes are TRBV10-3 and TRBJ1-6, with a tentative D call TRBD1 (6 bases). Trimming pared 8 bases from V and 9 bases from J, leaving 17 bases between. The CDR3 covers 14 residues. Germline V lookup: CDR1 ENHRY, CDR2 SYGVKD. CDR3 coding DNA: TGTGCCATCGGAGAACAGGGACCTGGTTCACCCCTCCACTTT. It translates to CAIGEQGPGSPLHF.

This clonotype is large in the sample. The chain couples TRBV11-3 to TRBJ2-1; D is undetermined. Germline V gene data show CDR1 as SGHNT and CDR2 as YENEEA. The V gene lost 1 base and the J gene lost 10 bases, with 8 bases spanning the gap. This CDR3 comprises 12 residues. This CDR3 reads CASSLVPDEQFF. The CDR3 nucleotides read TGTGCCAGCAGCTTAGTCCCGGACGAGCAGTTCTTC.

V gene TRBV7-8 combines with J gene TRBJ2-3; no clear D. The CDR3 is 12 amino acids. The germline V gene has CDR1 SGHVS and CDR2 FQNEAQ. The ends were cut back, 9 bases at V and 2 bases at J, with 9 bases in the middle. The CDR3 region is CASTSSTDTQYF. The CDR3 nucleotides are TGTGCCAGTACTTCCTCCACAGATACGCAGTATTTT.